These 2 T cell receptor beta chains share one sample of origin, sequenced in a study of early T cells in non-severe SARS-CoV-2 infection (dated by TCRdb to about 2021). Libraries were constructed by 5' RACE. TCRdb names NextSeq 500 as the instrument used. TCRdb reprocessing: public reads trimmed at Q25 with fastp, clones called with MiXCR, in-frame beta chains kept. Here each entry gathers all rows of one CDR3 protein and keeps the most common genes and DNA. The sample table contains tens of thousands of distinct CDR3 sequences; only one count was recorded for over 13% of them. About 3% of the sample lies in the top ten. The specimen sequenced was whole blood. All receptors come from an adult who was a healthcare worker with PCR-confirmed SARS-CoV-2 infection or an uninfected control (not recorded which).

The genes are TRBV18 and TRBJ2-7, with D possibly being TRBD1 (6 bases). The CDR3 loop spans 14 amino acids. Trimming stripped 3 bases from V and 2 bases from J, with 11 bases between. The germline V gene encodes CDR1 KGHSH and CDR2 LQKENI. CDR3 nucleotide sequence: TGTGCCAGCTCACCCGGGACAAAACCCTACGAGCAGTACTTC. Translation: CASSPGTKPYEQYF.

Many counts were recorded for this clonotype. The rearrangement uses TRBV30 and TRBJ1-2; the D gene is possibly TRBD1 (5 bases). The CDR3 is made up of 13 amino acids. Germline V CDR1 and CDR2: GTSNPN, SVGIG (reference sequence). V was pared by 1 base and J by 4 bases, with 10 bases between. CDR3 in amino acids: CAWSAAGVYGYTF. The CDR3 DNA reads as TGTGCCTGGAGTGCGGCGGGGGTCTATGGCTACACCTTC. The complete variable domain, with remaining parts taken from reference TRBV30 and TRBJ1-2, reads SQTIHQWPATLVQPVGSPLSLECTVEGTSNPNLYWYRQAAGRGLQLLFYSVGIGQISSEVPQNLSASRPQDRQFILSSKKLLLSDSGFYLCAWSAAGVYGYTFGSGTRLTVV.